Following are 28 T cell receptor beta chains from one sample sequenced in a study of post-analysis software for immune sequencing data. Prepared TCR beta cDNA libraries contained unique molecular identifiers. TCRdb redid the calling of the PCR reads with MiXCR, one entry per CDR3 protein. The sample shows about 760,000 distinct CDR3 sequences, around 27% of them seen only once. Notes on the study in general: Several TRBV segments were more frequent in patients than controls; TRBV5-6, TRBV5-1 and TRBV20-1 belonged to this group.

Their target antigens are unknown. Material: blood. All receptors come from a girl aged 10 to 17 with multiple sclerosis.

This clonotype was seen more than once but under ten times. This chain links TRBV29-1 with TRBJ1-1; 8 nucleotides line up with TRBD1. The CDR3 runs to 14 residues. The germline CDR1 and CDR2 sequences are SQVTM and ANQGSEA. V gave up 3 bases and J gave up 3 bases; unmatched junction bases: 6. CDR3 sequence (DNA): TGCAGCGTTGACCTAGACAGGGGATACACTGAAGCTTTCTTT. Amino acid sequence: CSVDLDRGYTEAFF. Using reference TRBV29-1 and TRBJ1-1 for the parts outside the CDR3, the full variable domain is SAVISQKPSRDICQRGTSLTIQCQVDSQVTMMFWYRQQPGQSLTLIATANQGSEATYESGFVIDKFPISRPNLTFSTLTVSNMSPEDSSIYLCSVDLDRGYTEAFFGQGTRLTVV.

The DNA for the CDR3 is TGTGCCAGCAGTCCTGCATCGGACAGGAAGAGAGATACGCAGTATTTT. The encoded protein is CASSPASDRKRDTQYF. The genes are TRBV27 and TRBJ2-3; 7 bases align to TRBD1. Per germline, CDR1 MNHEY and CDR2 SMNVEV (reference sequence). J lost 5 bases, V lost 5 bases, and 13 bases had no gene match. CDR3 length: 16 residues.

The rearrangement uses TRBV7-9 and TRBJ2-3; 8 bases line up with TRBD1. V gave up 0 bases and J gave up 7 bases; unmatched junction bases: 12. This CDR3 is built from 17 residues. Germline CDR1 reads SEHNR; CDR2 reads FQNEAQ (reference sequence). The DNA of the CDR3 is TGTGCCAGCAGCTTAGCGGGACAGGAGGTGGTAGTTTATACGCAGTATTTT. Translation: CASSLAGQEVVVYTQYF.

The V call is TRBV11-2, the J call TRBJ2-1; maybe TRBD2 (7 bases). The germline gives CDR1 SGHAT, CDR2 FQNNGV. V dropped 3 bases and J dropped 8 bases, with 14 bases sitting between them. The CDR3 spans 14 residues. CDR3 protein: CASSFGGGWDEQFF. The CDR3 coding sequence is TGTGCCAGCAGCTTTGGCGGGGGCTGGGATGAGCAGTTCTTC.

The chain has TRBV5-1 and TRBJ2-1; 8 bases line up with TRBD2. The germline V gene encodes CDR1 SGHRS and CDR2 YFSETQ. The CDR3 contains 15 residues. Trimming cost V 4 bases and J 8 bases; bases outside gene matches: 11. The CDR3 DNA follows: TGCGCCAGCAGCCCCTCGGGGGGGACTTCAGATGAGCAGTTCTTC. Encoded protein: CASSPSGGTSDEQFF.

This clonotype was counted between two and nine times. The rearrangement uses TRBV20-1 and TRBJ1-4; 7 nucleotides align to TRBD1. CDR3 length: 17 residues. The trim removed 0 bases at V and 2 bases at J, leaving 9 bases unmatched. Germline V gene lookup returns CDR1 DFQATT and CDR2 SNEGSKA (reference sequence). DNA of the CDR3: TGCAGTGCTAGAGAACGACAGGGCTTTTGGACTAATGAAAAACTGTTTTTT. Translating it yields CSARERQGFWTNEKLFF.

The chain has TRBV20-1 and TRBJ2-7; D is uncertain. V shed 5 bases and J shed 7 bases, with 15 bases lying between them. Germline assignment: CDR1 DFQATT and CDR2 SNEGSKA (reference sequence). The CDR3 loop spans 12 amino acids. The CDR3 bases are TGCAGTGCTCCCGGGCTAGTCGGTGAGCAGTACTTC. Translation: CSAPGLVGEQYF.

V gene TRBV12-3 or TRBV12-4 combines with J gene TRBJ2-7, with 9 bases matching TRBD1. Trimming removed 1 base from V and 1 base from J; junction bases left unmatched: 8. The CDR3 consists of 17 residues. The CDR3 nucleotides are TGTGCCAGCAGTTTAGGGGGCATGGGACAGGGATCCTACGAGCAGTACTTC. Protein product: CASSLGGMGQGSYEQYF.

This clonotype showed up just a few times. J is TRBJ2-3 and V is TRBV10-3; TRBD1 matches at 8 bases. Germline V gene sequence: CDR1 ENHRY, CDR2 SYGVKD. The CDR3 is made up of 16 amino acids. V shed 5 bases and J 4 bases; nucleotides not matched to a gene: 11. CDR3: CAISTDGTGYPDTQYF. The CDR3, as DNA: TGTGCCATCAGTACGGACGGGACAGGCTACCCAGATACGCAGTATTTT.

The CDR3 bases are TGTGCCAGCATCCCCTCGGGACAGCTCCGTAGAGAGACCCAGTACTTC. Translation gives CASIPSGQLRRETQYF. The V and J genes are TRBV6-1 and TRBJ2-5; 7 bases align to TRBD1. V lost 7 bases to trimming and J lost 4 bases; unmatched junction nucleotides: 15. The germline V gene has CDR1 MNHNS and CDR2 SASEGT. This CDR3 is built from 16 residues.

J is TRBJ1-1 and V is TRBV20-1, with 10 bases fitting TRBD1. Germline values: CDR1 DFQATT, CDR2 SNEGSKA (reference sequence). The CDR3 loop spans 15 amino acids. J lost 3 bases, V lost 3 bases, and 7 bases had no gene match. This CDR3 is CSASGGTGADTEAFF. CDR3 nucleotides: TGCAGTGCTAGTGGCGGGACAGGGGCGGACACTGAAGCTTTCTTT.

V gene TRBV12-3 or TRBV12-4 combines with J gene TRBJ2-1, with D tentatively TRBD1 (5 bases). V lost 2 bases and J lost 5, with 13 bases in between. This CDR3 has 15 amino acids. The DNA for the CDR3 is TGTGCCAGCAGTTTAACGCAGGGAAAGCACAATGAGCAGTTCTTC. Translation gives CASSLTQGKHNEQFF.

The V and J genes are TRBV6-2 or TRBV6-3 and TRBJ2-3; TRBD2 matches 9 bases. CDR1 is MNHEY and CDR2 is SVGEGT in the germline V gene. The CDR3 is made up of 16 amino acids. Trimming took 11 bases from V and 6 from J; bases not matched to a gene: 18. The CDR3 loop reads CAAQPRTSAPRDTQYF. As DNA, the CDR3 is TGTGCCGCTCAACCCCGGACTAGCGCGCCTCGGGATACGCAGTATTTT.

V usage is TRBV12-3 or TRBV12-4 and J usage is TRBJ1-5; D remains unclear. This CDR3 spans 15 amino acids. The V end was cut by 3 bases, the J end by 3 bases, with 12 bases between. The CDR3: CASSFETTNNQPQHF. As DNA, the CDR3 is TGTGCCAGCAGTTTCGAGACAACTAACAATCAGCCCCAGCATTTT.

This clonotype has a handful of counts. This sequence joins TRBV12-3 or TRBV12-4 and TRBJ1-2; D remains ambiguous. The ends were cut back, 0 bases at V and 5 bases at J, with 10 bases in the middle. The CDR3 length is 14 residues. CDR3 in amino acids: CASSLAPGSYGYTF. In nucleotides, the CDR3 is TGTGCCAGCAGTTTAGCGCCGGGATCGTATGGCTACACCTTC.

This clonotype showed up just a few times. V and J are TRBV25-1 and TRBJ2-7; 14 bases line up with TRBD2. The CDR3 has 18 residues. Unmatched junction bases numbered 9, after V lost 3 bases and J lost 2 bases. CDR1 is MGHDK, CDR2 SYGVNS, per germline. The CDR3 DNA sequence: TGTGCCAGCAGTGATAACCCGGGACTAGCGGGAGTGGCCTACGAGCAGTACTTC. Its translation is CASSDNPGLAGVAYEQYF.

V usage is TRBV5-1 and J usage is TRBJ2-1; D uncertain. This CDR3 is built from 16 residues. Germline V gene sequence: CDR1 SGHRS, CDR2 YFSETQ. V was trimmed by 0 bases and J by 0 bases, leaving 10 bases between them. In DNA, the CDR3 is TGCGCCAGCAGCTTGGGGCGCCTAAGCTCCTACAATGAGCAGTTCTTC. Translating it yields CASSLGRLSSYNEQFF.

This clonotype was observed a handful of times. The chain links TRBV18 to TRBJ2-5; D not certain. Per the germline V gene, CDR1 is KGHSH and CDR2 is LQKENI. The CDR3 runs to 13 residues. V lost 0 bases, J lost 3 bases, and 5 bases lay in between. The CDR3 DNA reads as TGTGCCAGCTCACCACCGTCGGAAGAGACCCAGTACTTC. Residues: CASSPPSEETQYF.

Concerning this clonotype: Sequence at one end of the junction differs from germline and may be a read error. DNA of the CDR3: TGTACCAGCAGTTACGCGAACACCGGGGAGCTGTTTTTT. It codes for CTSSYANTGELFF. The chain has TRBV6-2 or TRBV6-3 and TRBJ2-2; no definite D call. The CDR3 extends over 13 amino acids. Germline V lookup: CDR1 MNHEY, CDR2 SVGEGT.

CDR3 nucleotides: TGTGCCAGCAGTGCCCCCGGGTACAGCTCCTACGAGCAGTACTTC. Translated: CASSAPGYSSYEQYF. The rearrangement links TRBV28 to TRBJ2-7, with D unresolved. This CDR3 has 15 residues. Germline-derived CDR1 and CDR2 are MDHEN and SYDVKM. Trimming pared 5 bases from V and 0 bases from J, leaving 14 bases between.

The chain recombines TRBV7-2 with TRBJ2-7, with 10 nucleotides matching TRBD2. After removal of 6 bases from V and 1 base from J, the junction contained 6 bases not matched to a gene. CDR3 size: 15 residues. CDR1 and CDR2 from the germline V gene are SGHTA and FQGNSA. Here the CDR3 DNA reads TGTGCCAGCAGTAAGCTAGCGGGAGATTCCTACGAGCAGTACTTC. It specifies CASSKLAGDSYEQYF.

The chain combines TRBV28 with TRBJ1-2; TRBD1 aligns across 7 bases. V was clipped by 3 bases and J by 5 bases; unmatched bases: 6. CDR1 is MDHEN and CDR2 is SYDVKM in the germline V gene. This CDR3 comprises 14 residues. The CDR3 loop is CASSFDTGVYGYTF. CDR3 coding DNA: TGTGCCAGCAGTTTTGATACAGGGGTTTATGGCTACACCTTC.

This clonotype was recorded a few times. This chain connects TRBV4-1 to TRBJ2-7, with D perhaps TRBD2 (6 bases). CDR1 is MGHRA, CDR2 YSYEKL, per germline. CDR3 length: 14 amino acids. V gave up 5 bases and J gave up 0 bases, with 11 bases separating them. The CDR3 here is CASSWAGGSYEQYF. In DNA form, the CDR3 reads TGCGCCAGCAGCTGGGCCGGGGGCTCCTACGAGCAGTACTTC.

Comments on this clonotype: An end of the junction does not agree with germline; a read error may underlie this. The V gene is TRBV29-1, the J gene TRBJ2-7, with D tentatively TRBD1 or TRBD2 (5 bases each). The V gene's germline CDR1 is SQVTM and CDR2 ANQGSEA. The CDR3 contains 12 residues. The CDR3 is CRVDLGRYEQYF. For the CDR3, the DNA is TGCCGCGTTGATCTGGGACGTTACGAGCAGTACTTC.

The genes are TRBV12-3 or TRBV12-4 and TRBJ1-4; D unclear. The CDR3 has 17 residues. Trimming cost V 0 bases and J 2 bases, with 13 bases left between them. CDR3 amino acids: CASSLAFWAETNEKLFF. For the CDR3, the DNA is TGTGCCAGCAGTTTAGCTTTTTGGGCGGAGACTAATGAAAAACTGTTTTTT.

The chain joins TRBV5-1 to TRBJ2-5; possibly TRBD1 for D (6 bases). Germline V lookup: CDR1 SGHRS, CDR2 YFSETQ. CDR3 length: 14 residues. V was shortened by 4 bases and J by 10 bases, with 20 bases between the two germline ends. The CDR3 nucleotides read TGCGCCAGCAGCCTGGATGACGGGACATCGGGCCAGTACTTC. Its protein product is CASSLDDGTSGQYF.

This clonotype came up a few times. The chain combines TRBV9 with TRBJ2-1; 8 bases agree with TRBD2. CDR1 and CDR2 (germline): SGDLS, YYNGEE. The ends lost 4 bases at V and 2 bases at J; junction bases unmatched: 2. There are 14 residues in the CDR3. The CDR3 sequence is CASSRSGTYNEQFF. In DNA form, the CDR3 reads TGTGCCAGCAGCCGTAGCGGGACCTACAATGAGCAGTTCTTC.

The chain has TRBV7-2 and TRBJ2-3; D is perhaps TRBD1 (6 bases). Germline-derived CDR1 and CDR2 are SGHTA and FQGNSA. The V end lost 1 base, the J end lost 4 bases, and 12 bases lay between the germline ends. The CDR3 has 15 residues. For the CDR3, the DNA is TGTGCCAGCAGCTTAGTAGGACAGAGCGCAGATACGCAGTATTTT. This encodes CASSLVGQSADTQYF.